A selection of T cell receptor beta chains follows, all from one sample in a study of blood T cells in healthy people across ages. TCRdb reanalysed the 5' RACE reads using MiXCR and keeps one entry per CDR3 protein. The sample lists over 1,500,000 distinct CDR3 sequences, around 40% occurring once. The sample comprised blood. These TCRs come from a human donor in good health. The CDR3 runs from the conserved cysteine through the conserved F or W. A D gene is named only where the DNA matches it firmly. Size values are once, few and many counts, or a class for expanded clones, and some rows have none.

>-|-|TRBV6-4|TRBJ2-2
CASSPHDSDTGELFF
TGTGCCAGCAGTCCACACGACAGCGACACCGGGGAGCTGTTTTTT
>-|-|TRBV7-9|TRBJ2-3
CASSNPMGFPTDTQYF
TGTGCCAGCAGCAACCCAATGGGGTTTCCCACAGATACGCAGTATTTT
>-|few|TRBV10-3|TRBJ1-5
CAISDGRNEHF
TGTGCCATCAGTGATGGTAGGAATGAGCATTTT
>-|few|TRBV7-9|TRBJ2-3
CASSYGIVNADTQYF
TGTGCCAGCAGCTACGGGATAGTAAACGCAGATACGCAGTATTTT
>-|-|TRBV12-3/TRBV12-4|TRBJ1-2
CASSLVGGLGYTF
TGTGCCAGCAGTTTAGTAGGGGGTCTGGGCTACACCTTC
>TRBD1|few|TRBV6-2/TRBV6-3|TRBJ1-2
CASSKPGQGIRGYTF
TGTGCCAGCAGCAAACCGGGACAGGGGATCCGTGGCTACACCTTC
>-|-|TRBV10-3|TRBJ2-2
CAISEVGRAKFGELFF
TGTGCCATCAGTGAGGTGGGGCGAGCGAAATTCGGGGAGCTGTTTTTT
>TRBD1|few|TRBV14|TRBJ2-5
CASSSHNDRVPPETQYF
TGTGCCAGCAGCAGTCATAACGACAGGGTTCCACCAGAGACCCAGTACTTC
>TRBD1|once|TRBV3-1|TRBJ2-7
CASSQIRDSSYEQYF
TGTGCCAGCAGCCAAATTCGGGACAGCTCCTACGAGCAGTACTTC
>-|-|TRBV24-1|TRBJ2-7
CATSEGASSYEQYF
TGTGCCACCAGTGAAGGGGCATCCTCCTACGAGCAGTACTTC
>-|-|TRBV7-9|TRBJ1-5
CASSLMRSGGDQPQHF
TGTGCCAGCAGCTTAATGAGATCCGGGGGAGATCAGCCCCAGCATTTT
>-|-|TRBV7-2|TRBJ1-4
CASSPSVVEKLFF
TGTGCCAGCAGCCCCTCCGTCGTCGAAAAACTGTTTTTT
>-|-|TRBV6-5|TRBJ1-2
CASSGGGRDYGYTF
TGTGCCAGCTCCGGGGGGGGACGGGACTATGGCTACACCTTC
>-|-|TRBV7-2|TRBJ2-7
CASSLDLQGSSSYEQYF
TGTGCCAGCAGCTTAGATCTGCAGGGGTCGAGCTCCTACGAGCAGTACTTC
>-|-|TRBV12-5|TRBJ2-7
CASGSPKPFSGPLSYEQYF
TGTGCTAGTGGTTCTCCAAAACCTTTCAGCGGGCCACTTTCCTACGAGCAGTACTTC
>TRBD2|-|TRBV7-3|TRBJ2-1
CASSRRGGAGYSGNEQFF
TGTGCCAGCAGCCGCCGCGGGGGGGCGGGATATTCGGGGAATGAGCAGTTCTTC